The 18 T cell receptor gamma chains below come from one sample, sequenced in a study of gamma delta lymphoproliferative disorders and STAT genes. Sequencing used genomic DNA taken from PBMCs of patients and controls. TCRdb reapplied CATT to the multiplex PCR reads. The sample contains roughly 1,200 gamma-chain clones, under 15% of which appear only once. The sample was blood. The receptors derive from a human donor in good health.

This clone is medium-sized within its sample. The genes are TRGV2 and TRGJ1 or TRGJ2. As TCRdb names no J gene, one was assigned here on the basis of a DNA match to germline. There are 13 residues in the CDR3. The V gene's germline CDR1 is EGSNGY and CDR2 YDSYNSKV. J gave up 3 bases and V 0 bases, and 2 bases lay outside the gene matches. The CDR3 sequence: CATWDGGYYKKLF. The DNA for the CDR3 is TGTGCCACCTGGGACGGGGGTTATTATAAGAAACTCTTT.

Sample share makes this clone medium-sized. V and J are TRGV4 and TRGJP1. Since TCRdb gives no J gene, matching the DNA to germline was used here to assign it. The trim removed 0 bases at V and 9 bases at J, leaving 4 bases unmatched. The CDR3 runs to 13 residues. The germline gives CDR1 EGSTGY, CDR2 YDSYTSSV. The CDR3 coding sequence is TGTGCCACCTGGGATGGGCTTCGTTGGTTCAAGATATTT. This gives the protein CATWDGLRWFKIF.

This clone is deemed large. The V gene is TRGV10, the J gene TRGJ1 or TRGJ2. Here the J gene was assigned by germline matching of the DNA, as TCRdb has none. TRGV10 is known as an ORF, though its function is uncertain. The CDR3 has 15 amino acids. V lost 8 bases, J lost 1 base, and 12 bases stayed unmatched. Here the CDR3 reads CAAWDKPPNYYKKLF. The CDR3 DNA reads TGTGCTGCGTGGGATAAACCCCCAAATTATTATAAGAAACTCTTT.

This clone is labeled as medium-sized. Within the sample, other DNA sequences also encode this same CDR3. The chain uses TRGV2 and TRGJ1 or TRGJ2. The J gene, not given by TCRdb, was assigned here from a germline match of the nucleotide sequence. Germline values: CDR1 EGSNGY, CDR2 YDSYNSKV. CDR3 length: 11 residues. The trim removed 6 bases at V and 4 bases at J, leaving 3 bases unmatched. CDR3 coding DNA: TGTGCCACCTGGCCCTATTATAAGAAACTCTTT. Its translation is CATWPYYKKLF.

This clone is classed as medium-sized (0.01 to 0.1%). This sequence joins TRGV2 and TRGJP1. Assignment of the J gene here rests on matching the DNA to germline, because TCRdb gives none. The CDR3 is made up of 12 amino acids. With V trimmed by 3 bases and J by 7 bases, 2 bases remained unmatched. CDR1 and CDR2 (germline): EGSNGY, YDSYNSKV. CDR3 residues: CATWDFGWFKIF. The CDR3 bases are TGTGCCACCTGGGACTTTGGTTGGTTCAAGATATTT.

In its sample, this clone ranks as medium-sized. This chain connects TRGV8 to TRGJ1 or TRGJ2. No J segment appears in TCRdb, so it was assigned here by matching the sequence to germline. The CDR3 covers 12 residues. The V segment lost 4 bases and the J segment 6 bases; nucleotides outside the gene matches: 6. Germline CDR1 is VENAVY and CDR2 is YDSYNSRV. The CDR3 DNA reads TGTGCCACCTGGGAGGGGTCTTATAAGAAACTCTTT. It translates to CATWEGSYKKLF.

The chain carries TRGV9 and TRGJ1 or TRGJ2. Matching the DNA to germline supplied the J gene, which TCRdb does not give. The V and J ends lost 0 bases and 6 bases, in that order; junction bases with no gene match: 14. The CDR3 sequence is 16 residues long. The germline V gene encodes CDR1 GITISATS and CDR2 ISYDGTV (reference sequence). The CDR3 DNA reads TGTGCCTTGTGGGAGGTGCGGCCCCTAGGAGCTTATAAGAAACTCTTT. It translates to CALWEVRPLGAYKKLF.

This clone is termed medium-sized (0.01 to 0.1%). CDR3 nucleotide sequence: TGTGCCACCTGGGACTATTATAAGAAACTCTTT. Translating gives CATWDYYKKLF. The chain employs TRGV2 and TRGJ1 or TRGJ2. Germline matching of the DNA provided the J gene here, since TCRdb leaves it blank. The germline gives CDR1 EGSNGY, CDR2 YDSYNSKV. CDR3 length: 11 amino acids. The junction had 0 bases not matched to a gene; V was cut back by 3 bases and J by 4 bases.

This clone rates as medium-sized. This chain uses TRGV8 with TRGJ1 or TRGJ2. TCRdb lists no J gene, so it was determined here by aligning the DNA to germline. V lost 0 bases to trimming and J lost 3 bases; unmatched junction nucleotides: 5. Germline V CDR1 and CDR2: VENAVY, YDSYNSRV. This CDR3 region has 14 residues. The CDR3 spells CATWDRKSYYKKLF. CDR3 nucleotide sequence: TGTGCCACCTGGGATAGGAAGAGTTATTATAAGAAACTCTTT.

This clone is labeled medium-sized. The chain employs TRGV8 and TRGJP2. TCRdb supplies no J gene; here it was assigned by aligning the nucleotide sequence to germline. V was pared by 3 bases and J by 10 bases, with 5 bases of the junction left unmatched. The length of the CDR3 is 12 residues. The germline V gene encodes CDR1 VENAVY and CDR2 YDSYNSRV. The CDR3 DNA sequence: TGTGCCACCTGGGATGTCGTTTGGATCAAGACGTTT. As protein: CATWDVVWIKTF.

In its sample, this clone ranks as large (0.1 to 1%). V gene TRGV3 combines with J gene TRGJ1 or TRGJ2. TCRdb does not report a J gene; here it was assigned by matching the DNA to germline references. V shed 0 bases, J shed 6 bases, and the junction held 2 bases outside the gene matches. CDR3 length: 12 amino acids. Germline V gives CDR1 VTNTFY, CDR2 YDVSTARD (reference sequence). The CDR3 protein is CATWDRLYKKLF. The CDR3 bases are TGTGCCACCTGGGACAGGCTTTATAAGAAACTCTTT.

Sample share makes this clone medium-sized. The chain is built from TRGV2 and TRGJ1 or TRGJ2. The J gene is not listed in TCRdb, so it was assigned here from a DNA match to germline. Germline V lookup: CDR1 EGSNGY, CDR2 YDSYNSKV. V shed 0 bases and J 4 bases; nucleotides not matched to a gene: 6. The CDR3 loop spans 14 amino acids. CDR3 amino acids: CATWDGHCYYKKLF. CDR3 coding DNA: TGTGCCACCTGGGACGGGCACTGCTATTATAAGAAACTCTTT.

This clone is deemed medium-sized. V gene TRGV2 combines with J gene TRGJ1 or TRGJ2. Germline matching of the DNA provided the J gene here, since TCRdb leaves it blank. Germline V gene sequence: CDR1 EGSNGY, CDR2 YDSYNSKV. CDR3 length: 15 residues. The V gene end was trimmed by 1 base and the J gene end by 0 bases; junction bases not matched to a gene: 6. The CDR3 DNA follows: TGTGCCACCTGGGACGGACACTCGAATTATTATAAGAAACTCTTT. Amino acids: CATWDGHSNYYKKLF.

The chain couples TRGV3 to TRGJ1 or TRGJ2. Because TCRdb records no J gene, it was assigned here through a match of the DNA to germline. Germline V lookup: CDR1 VTNTFY, CDR2 YDVSTARD (reference sequence). The CDR3 is 13 amino acids. Germline trimming cut 5 bases from V and 8 bases from J; bases unmatched to any gene: 12. In nucleotides, the CDR3 is TGTGCCACCTGGGGCGCCTTTAGGAATAAGAAACTCTTT. Encoded protein: CATWGAFRNKKLF.

This clone is medium-sized in the sample. The rearrangement uses TRGV9 and TRGJ1 or TRGJ2. The J gene comes from matching the DNA to germline here; TCRdb lacks it. V lost 2 bases to trimming and J lost 4 bases; unmatched junction nucleotides: 11. The CDR3 contains 15 residues. CDR1 and CDR2 (germline): GITISATS, ISYDGTV (reference sequence). CDR3 nucleotide sequence: TGTGCCTTGTGGGAGGGAACTTCCCAGTATTATAAGAAACTCTTT. Translation gives CALWEGTSQYYKKLF.

This clone is medium-sized. V is TRGV2 and J is TRGJ1 or TRGJ2. TCRdb gives no J gene; it was assigned here by matching the DNA to germline. The CDR3 covers 19 residues. The germline CDR1 and CDR2 sequences are EGSNGY and YDSYNSKV. Germline trimming cut 0 bases from V and 0 bases from J; bases unmatched to any gene: 17. The CDR3 spells CATWDGLSAWVENYYKKLF. The CDR3 region has the DNA TGTGCCACCTGGGACGGGCTATCGGCTTGGGTAGAGAATTATTATAAGAAACTCTTT.

This clone ranks as medium-sized. V is TRGV4 and J is TRGJP1. TCRdb is silent on the J gene; assignment here came from matching the DNA to germline. After removal of 0 bases from V and 0 bases from J, the junction contained 13 bases not matched to a gene. In germline, CDR1 is EGSTGY, CDR2 YDSYTSSV. The CDR3 extends over 19 amino acids. The CDR3 loop reads CATWDGLTGEYTTGWFKIF. In nucleotides, the CDR3 is TGTGCCACCTGGGATGGGCTCACTGGGGAATATACCACTGGTTGGTTCAAGATATTT.

This clone is large. The chain has TRGV10 and TRGJ1 or TRGJ2. Germline matching of the DNA provided the J gene here, since TCRdb leaves it blank. TRGV10 is an open reading frame whose function is uncertain. V was pared by 8 bases and J by 4 bases, with 12 bases of the junction left unmatched. CDR3 length equals 14 residues. The CDR3 is CAAWDKSEYYKKLF. For the CDR3, the DNA is TGTGCTGCGTGGGATAAGAGTGAGTATTATAAGAAACTCTTT.